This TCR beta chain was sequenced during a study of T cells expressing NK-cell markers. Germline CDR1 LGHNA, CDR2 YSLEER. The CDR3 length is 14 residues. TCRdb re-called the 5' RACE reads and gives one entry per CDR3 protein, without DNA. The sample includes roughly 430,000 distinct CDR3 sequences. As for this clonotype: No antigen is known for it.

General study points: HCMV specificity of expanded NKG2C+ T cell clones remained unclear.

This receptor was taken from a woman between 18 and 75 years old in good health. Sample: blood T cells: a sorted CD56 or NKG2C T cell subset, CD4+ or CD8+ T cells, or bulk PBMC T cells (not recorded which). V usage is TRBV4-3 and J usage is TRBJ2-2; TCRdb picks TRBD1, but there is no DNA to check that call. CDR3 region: CASSVGAGTGELFF.